These 12 T cell receptor beta chains came from one sample sequenced in a study of shared clonotypes between healthy human individuals. Sequenced by immunoSEQ multiplex PCR; TCRdb stores in-frame clones only, minus some. The sample has 2 million to 2.5 million clones; 93% are singletons. The sample was naive CD4+ T cells from PBMCs. The subset: CD45RA+ positively selected. The receptors were gathered from a young man in good health. Some clones in this sample may be carry-over from other donors' samples.

The chain combines TRBV28 with TRBJ1-2, with D possibly matching TRBD1 (5 bases). Between the trimmed V and J ends, which lost 2 bases and 2 bases, there was a span of 15 bases. CDR1 and CDR2 (germline): MDHEN, SYDVKM. CDR3 length equals 16 residues. This CDR3 reads CASSLAGGRANYGYTF. The CDR3 DNA sequence: TGTGCCAGCAGTTTAGCTGGGGGGAGGGCCAACTATGGCTACACCTTC.

The chain carries TRBV28 and TRBJ1-2, with TRBD1 as a possible D gene (5 bases). The germline gives CDR1 MDHEN, CDR2 SYDVKM. The CDR3 contains 15 residues. V lost 6 bases to trimming and J lost 7 bases, with 21 bases between them. The CDR3 coding sequence is TGTGCCAGCAGCGTCAGAGGAGCAGGGAACGGTGGCTACACCTTC. Encoded protein: CASSVRGAGNGGYTF.

The V gene is TRBV5-1, the J gene TRBJ1-2, with a tentative D call TRBD1 (6 bases). There are 15 residues in the CDR3. V shed 1 base and J shed 1 base, with 11 bases lying between them. Germline CDR1 and CDR2: SGHRS and YFSETQ. The CDR3 is CASSLTGRNNYGYTF. DNA of the CDR3: TGCGCCAGCAGCTTGACAGGGAGGAATAACTATGGCTACACCTTC.

The chain has TRBV7-9 and TRBJ2-2; no definite D call. V was cut by 2 bases and J by 1 base, with 14 bases left in between. The CDR3 sequence is 17 residues long. CDR1 is SEHNR and CDR2 is FQNEAQ in the germline V gene (reference sequence). DNA for the CDR3: TGTGCCAGCAGCTTACTTTTAGGGCTGGTGAACACCGGGGAGCTGTTTTTT. This translates into CASSLLLGLVNTGELFF.

The chain has TRBV12-5 and TRBJ1-3, with D unclear. CDR1 is LGHNT, CDR2 FRNRAP, per germline. The CDR3 length is 11 residues. V was trimmed by 2 bases and J by 5 bases, leaving 1 base between them. The CDR3 loop is CASGLRNTIYF. The CDR3 nucleotides read TGTGCTAGTGGTTTGAGAAACACCATATATTTT.

The genes are TRBV7-8 and TRBJ1-2, with D uncertain. Germline-derived CDR1 and CDR2 are SGHVS and FQNEAQ. CDR3 size: 13 residues. Trimming stripped 4 bases from V and 4 bases from J, with 10 bases between. DNA of the CDR3: TGTGCCAGCAGCTCCTCCTTCGGCTATGGCTACACCTTC. Residues: CASSSSFGYGYTF.

A single count supports this clone. This chain connects TRBV10-3 to TRBJ2-5, with TRBD1 matching over 8 bases. The CDR3 is 17 amino acids. CDR1 is ENHRY, CDR2 SYGVKD, per germline. The junction had 15 bases not matched to a gene; V was cut back by 5 bases and J by 4 bases. Here the CDR3 DNA reads TGTGCCATCAGTACAGGGGGGAACCGCTTGAGCCTAGAGACCCAGTACTTC. Amino acid sequence: CAISTGGNRLSLETQYF.

The V and J genes are TRBV5-1 and TRBJ2-1; D is unresolved. Deletions cut 7 bases from V and 5 bases from J, with 13 bases between. In germline, CDR1 is SGHRS, CDR2 YFSETQ. The CDR3 is 13 residues long. CDR3 protein: CASPLFRNNEQFF. The CDR3 bases are TGCGCCAGCCCTTTGTTCCGGAACAATGAGCAGTTCTTC.

The chain couples TRBV28 to TRBJ1-5; TRBD1 might be the D (5 bases). The CDR3 has 14 amino acids. CDR1 MDHEN and CDR2 SYDVKM come from the germline V gene. Between the trimmed V and J ends, which lost 1 base and 7 bases, there was a span of 11 bases. The CDR3 bases are TGTGCCAGCAGTTTATCGTCAGGGATGCAGCCCCAGCATTTT. Translation gives CASSLSSGMQPQHF.

V is TRBV6-1 and J is TRBJ2-7; no definite D call. Germline loops: CDR1 MNHNS, CDR2 SASEGT. Trimming stripped 3 bases from V and 5 bases from J, with 8 bases between. CDR3 size: 12 residues. Here the CDR3 DNA reads TGTGCCAGCAGTGAGTCATCCAACGAGCAGTACTTC. Translated, it gives CASSESSNEQYF.

The chain carries TRBV5-1 and TRBJ2-7; 8 bases are a match to TRBD2. V gave up 2 bases and J gave up 4 bases; unmatched junction bases: 11. This CDR3 region has 16 residues. In germline, CDR1 is SGHRS, CDR2 YFSETQ. The CDR3 DNA sequence: TGCGCCAGCAGCTTCTACGGGAGGGCCCTCAGGTACGAGCAGTACTTC. Its translation: CASSFYGRALRYEQYF.

The chain carries TRBV19 and TRBJ2-5; D might be TRBD2 (5 bases). Germline V gene lookup returns CDR1 LNHDA and CDR2 SQIVND (reference sequence). The CDR3 is 15 residues long. The V end was cut by 3 bases, the J end by 2 bases, with 13 bases between. This CDR3 reads CASSMVGEVQETQYF. The CDR3 DNA sequence: TGTGCCAGTAGTATGGTGGGAGAAGTTCAAGAGACCCAGTACTTC.